This entry lists 18 T cell receptor beta chains sequenced from one sample in a study of T cell responses to AZD1222 COVID-19 vaccine. The method was immunoSEQ multiplex PCR; TCRdb's version includes in-frame clones alone and lacks a portion of them. The sample yields 130,000 or so clones, about 90% seen once. The source material was peripheral blood, sampled on day 0 of AZD1222 vaccination. The receptors stem from an adult in good health.

This chain connects TRBV27 to TRBJ2-7, with 7 bases identical to TRBD1. This CDR3 spans 15 amino acids. The germline V gene encodes CDR1 MNHEY and CDR2 SMNVEV (reference sequence). The ends lost 5 bases at V and 1 base at J; junction bases unmatched: 8. The DNA for the CDR3 is TGTGCCAGCAGTCCCTGGACAGGACCTTCCTACGAGCAGTACTTC. Translating gives CASSPWTGPSYEQYF.

The rearrangement joins TRBV7-2 to TRBJ1-1; no definite D call. This CDR3 is built from 13 residues. CDR1 is SGHTA and CDR2 is FQGNSA in the germline V gene. Trimming pared 5 bases from V and 4 bases from J, leaving 11 bases between. The CDR3 sequence is CASSLTRITEAFF. CDR3 coding DNA: TGTGCCAGCAGCCTTACTAGGATCACTGAAGCTTTCTTT.

The J gene is TRBJ1-2, the V gene TRBV7-9, with D possibly TRBD1 on 5 matching bases. Germline CDR1 and CDR2: SEHNR and FQNEAQ (reference sequence). V was shortened by 0 bases and J by 14 bases, with 16 bases between the two germline ends. The CDR3 spans 13 residues. The DNA of the CDR3 is TGTGCCAGCAGCTTAGCCACAGACAGCTCCGGGACCTTC. It specifies CASSLATDSSGTF.

The V gene is TRBV19, the J gene TRBJ1-2; 8 bases map to TRBD1. V shed 6 bases, J shed 5 bases, and the junction held 5 bases outside the gene matches. The germline gives CDR1 LNHDA, CDR2 SQIVND (reference sequence). This CDR3 spans 13 amino acids. DNA for the CDR3: TGTGCCAGTAGACAGGGACAGGATTATGGCTACACCTTC. Translated, it gives CASRQGQDYGYTF.

The rearrangement uses TRBV5-4 and TRBJ2-1; 8 positions match TRBD2. CDR1 and CDR2 from the germline V gene are SGHNT and YYREEE (reference sequence). This CDR3 has 16 amino acids. The V gene end was trimmed by 4 bases and the J gene end by 6 bases; junction bases not matched to a gene: 12. The CDR3 region is CASSPGLVQSRNEQFF. The DNA for the CDR3 is TGTGCCAGCAGCCCGGGACTAGTACAATCCCGCAATGAGCAGTTCTTC.

This rearrangement joins TRBV12-3 or TRBV12-4 to TRBJ2-5; D might be TRBD2 (5 bases). Between the trimmed V and J ends, which lost 6 bases and 9 bases, there was a span of 11 bases. The CDR3 length is 11 residues. CDR3 DNA sequence: TGTGCCAGCAGCAATGGGAGACCCCAGTACTTC. The encoded protein is CASSNGRPQYF.

The chain carries TRBV5-6 and TRBJ2-4; the D gene could be TRBD1 or TRBD2 (5 bases each). CDR3 length: 13 residues. V shed 0 bases and J shed 8 bases, with 9 bases lying between them. CDR1 is SGHDT, CDR2 YYEEEE, per germline. CDR3 sequence reads: CASSLERGDIQYF. DNA of the CDR3: TGTGCCAGCAGCTTGGAGAGGGGAGACATTCAGTACTTC.

The chain links TRBV19 to TRBJ1-5, with no clear D. V lost 3 bases and J lost 3, with 9 bases in between. The CDR3 is 14 amino acids. In germline, CDR1 is LNHDA, CDR2 SQIVND (reference sequence). CDR3 sequence (DNA): TGTGCCAGTAGTATTATTGCAGACAATCAGCCCCAGCATTTT. Its protein product is CASSIIADNQPQHF. Variable domain in full (rest from reference TRBV19 and TRBJ1-5): DGGITQSPKYLFRKEGQNVTLSCEQNLNHDAMYWYRQDPGQGLRLIYYSQIVNDFQKGDIAEGYSVSREKKESFPLTVTSAQKNPTAFYLCASSIIADNQPQHFGDGTRLSIL.

CDR3 sequence: CASSLGQGAWAYEQYF. The DNA of the CDR3 is TGTGCCAGCAGCCTGGGACAGGGGGCATGGGCCTACGAGCAGTACTTC. The V call is TRBV5-4, the J call TRBJ2-7, with TRBD1 identical over 12 bases. Unmatched junction bases numbered 7, after V lost 4 bases and J lost 2 bases. Germline V gives CDR1 SGHNT, CDR2 YYREEE (reference sequence). The CDR3 is 16 residues long.

The chain recombines TRBV28 with TRBJ2-7, with D unresolved. Trimming shortened V by 4 bases and J by 0 bases, and 13 bases separated the two germline ends. CDR1 is MDHEN and CDR2 is SYDVKM in the germline V gene. There are 15 residues in the CDR3. The DNA for the CDR3 is TGTGCCAGCAGTTCCCCGGGCGCCTCCTCCTACGAGCAGTACTTC. This encodes CASSSPGASSYEQYF.

This chain connects TRBV2 to TRBJ1-6; D may be TRBD1 (6 bases). This CDR3 comprises 18 residues. Germline V CDR1 and CDR2: SNHLY, FYNNEI. Trimming stripped 4 bases from V and 7 bases from J, with 23 bases between. The CDR3 DNA reads TGTGCCAGCAGTGTGGGGGGTTGGACAGAAAAAGGGAATTCACCCCTCCACTTT. The encoded protein is CASSVGGWTEKGNSPLHF.

This clone occurred once. This rearrangement joins TRBV12-3 or TRBV12-4 to TRBJ2-3; 9 nucleotides match TRBD2. The CDR3 is 13 residues long. The junction had 1 base not matched to a gene; V was cut back by 8 bases and J by 1 base. CDR3 sequence (DNA): TGTGCCAGCCGGACTAGCGGCACAGATACGCAGTATTTT. Protein product: CASRTSGTDTQYF.

The chain employs TRBV28 and TRBJ1-1; no definite D call. Between the trimmed V and J ends, which lost 5 bases and 5 bases, there was a span of 12 bases. This CDR3 region has 13 residues. Germline V gene sequence: CDR1 MDHEN, CDR2 SYDVKM. The CDR3, as DNA: TGTGCCAGCAGTCTGAGGGTGGGAACTGAAGCTTTCTTT. Translation: CASSLRVGTEAFF.

V is TRBV18 and J is TRBJ2-1, with a tentative D call TRBD1 (9 bases). CDR1 and CDR2 from the germline V gene are KGHSH and LQKENI. The CDR3 covers 19 residues. Trimming took 3 bases from V and 0 from J, leaving 21 bases between them. This CDR3 reads CASSPGQGTRPSSYNEQFF. CDR3 nucleotide sequence: TGTGCCAGCTCACCCGGACAGGGGACTAGACCAAGCTCCTACAATGAGCAGTTCTTC.

J is TRBJ1-4 and V is TRBV27; TRBD1 might be the D (6 bases). CDR1 is MNHEY and CDR2 is SMNVEV in the germline V gene (reference sequence). This CDR3 is 14 amino acids long. Trimming removed 2 bases at V and 8 bases at J, with 12 bases between. CDR3 residues: CASSLAGAGEKLFF. The CDR3 DNA reads TGTGCCAGCAGTTTAGCGGGGGCCGGGGAAAAACTGTTTTTT.

The chain couples TRBV27 to TRBJ2-7, with 10 nucleotides matching TRBD1. Losses at the gene ends were 6 bases for V and 4 bases for J; bases not matched to a gene: 9. CDR3 length: 15 amino acids. In germline, CDR1 is MNHEY, CDR2 SMNVEV (reference sequence). CDR3 DNA: TGTGCCAGCAGCCAATCACCGGGACAGGGGTACGAGCAGTACTTC. Translated, it gives CASSQSPGQGYEQYF.

The V call is TRBV13, the J call TRBJ1-2; 7 bases line up with TRBD1. Germline CDR1 and CDR2: PRHDT and FYEKMQ (reference sequence). With 4 bases clipped from V and 4 bases from J, the junction kept 12 bases outside the gene matches. The CDR3 extends over 16 amino acids. The CDR3 DNA follows: TGTGCCAGCAGCTCAAACTTGGACAGGAGGGGCTATGGCTACACCTTC. It specifies CASSSNLDRRGYGYTF.

The chain couples TRBV5-1 to TRBJ2-7, with D possibly matching TRBD1 (6 bases). The V end lost 4 bases, the J end lost 6 bases, and 14 bases lay between the germline ends. The germline CDR1 and CDR2 sequences are SGHRS and YFSETQ. This CDR3 has 13 amino acids. CDR3 nucleotide sequence: TGCGCCAGCAGCGCCAACAGGGCAGCCGAGCAGTACTTC. Its translation: CASSANRAAEQYF. Looking up the rest from reference TRBV5-1 and TRBJ2-7 gives the full variable domain: KAGVTQTPRYLIKTRGQQVTLSCSPISGHRSVSWYQQTPGQGLQFLFEYFSETQRNKGNFPGRFSGRQFSNSRSEMNVSTLELGDSALYLCASSANRAAEQYFGPGTRLTVT.